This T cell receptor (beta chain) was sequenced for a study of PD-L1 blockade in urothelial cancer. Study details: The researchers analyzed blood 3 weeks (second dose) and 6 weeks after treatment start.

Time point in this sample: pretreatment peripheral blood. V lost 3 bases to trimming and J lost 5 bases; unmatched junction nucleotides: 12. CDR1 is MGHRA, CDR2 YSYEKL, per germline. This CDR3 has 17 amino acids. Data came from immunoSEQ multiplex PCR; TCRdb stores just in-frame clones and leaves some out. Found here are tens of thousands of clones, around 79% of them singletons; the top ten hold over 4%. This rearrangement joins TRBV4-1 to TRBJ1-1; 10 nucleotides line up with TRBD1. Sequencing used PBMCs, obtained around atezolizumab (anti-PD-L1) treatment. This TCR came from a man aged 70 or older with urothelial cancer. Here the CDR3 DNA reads TGCGCCAGCAGCCAGGAGAGACAGGGGGCGCGAAGGACTGAAGCTTTCTTT. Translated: CASSQERQGARRTEAFF.